This T cell receptor beta chain was captured in a study of shared clonotypes between healthy human individuals. CDR1 is SGHTS, CDR2 YDEGEE, per germline. There are 13 residues in the CDR3. The V and J ends lost 0 bases and 9 bases respectively, with 10 bases between them. This was a deep-level run. Authors' data handling: In the immunoSEQ data, sequences were junction-only and lacked quality scores, so filtering differed. The table came from immunoSEQ multiplex PCR; TCRdb's copy has only in-frame clones and leaves some out. The V and J calls and clone size come from that table; D and trimming were worked out from the DNA. The sample has approximately 2.5 million clones; approximately 94% are singletons. Only Caucasian adults living in Nashville, Tennessee made up the donor group.

The chain carries TRBV5-8 and TRBJ1-3, with TRBD1 as a possible D gene (5 bases). The sample comprised naive CD4+ T cells from PBMCs. Subset of the sample: CD45RA+ positively selected. The sequence was obtained from a man aged 18 to 30 in good health. Some clones in this sample may be carry-over from other donors' samples. The CDR3 sequence: CASSLEAGATIYF. Here the CDR3 DNA reads TGTGCCAGCAGCTTGGAGGCTGGGGCCACCATATATTTT.